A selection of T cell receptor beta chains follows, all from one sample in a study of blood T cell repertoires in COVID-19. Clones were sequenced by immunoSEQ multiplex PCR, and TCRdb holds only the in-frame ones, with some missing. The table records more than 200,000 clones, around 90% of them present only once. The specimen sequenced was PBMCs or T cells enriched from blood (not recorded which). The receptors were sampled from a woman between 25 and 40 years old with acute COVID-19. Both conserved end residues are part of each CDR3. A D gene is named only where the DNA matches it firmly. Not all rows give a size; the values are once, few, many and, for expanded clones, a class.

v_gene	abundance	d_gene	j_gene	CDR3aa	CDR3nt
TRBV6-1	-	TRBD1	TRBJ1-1	CASSEMSQGDTEAFF	TGTGCCAGCAGTGAGATGTCGCAGGGGGATACTGAAGCTTTCTTT
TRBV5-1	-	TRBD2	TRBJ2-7	CASSLAGGSRYEQYF	TGCGCCAGCAGCTTAGCGGGGGGCAGTCGGTACGAGCAGTACTTC
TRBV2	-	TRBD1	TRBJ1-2	CASSETRGHVYGYTF	TGTGCCAGCAGTGAAACGAGGGGGCACGTCTATGGCTACACCTTC
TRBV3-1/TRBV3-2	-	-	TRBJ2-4	CASSQGRGINIQYF	TGTGCCAGCAGCCAGGGTCGGGGGATAAACATTCAGTACTTC
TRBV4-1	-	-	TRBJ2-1	CASSQLDIMSYNEQFF	TGCGCCAGCAGCCAACTAGATATCATGTCCTACAATGAGCAGTTCTTC
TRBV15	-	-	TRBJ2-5	CATSREIPAAQGVGETQYF	TGTGCCACCAGCAGAGAGATCCCCGCAGCGCAAGGGGTCGGGGAGACCCAGTACTTC
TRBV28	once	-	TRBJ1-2	CASSLEGVAGYTF	TGTGCCAGCAGTTTAGAGGGAGTGGCTGGCTACACCTTC
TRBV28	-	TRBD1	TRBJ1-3	CASSLDRGDTIYF	TGTGCCAGCAGTTTGGACAGGGGGGACACCATATATTTT
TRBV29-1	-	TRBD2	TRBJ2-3	CSVDTGTSETTDTQYF	TGCAGCGTTGACACCGGGACTAGCGAGACCACAGATACGCAGTATTTT
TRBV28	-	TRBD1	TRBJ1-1	CASSLLQGGTEAFF	TGTGCCAGCAGTTTGCTCCAGGGGGGCACTGAAGCTTTCTTT
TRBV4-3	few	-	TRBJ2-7	CASSQGTQGGYEQYF	TGCGCCAGCAGCCAGGGAACCCAGGGGGGATACGAGCAGTACTTC
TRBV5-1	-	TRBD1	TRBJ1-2	CASSTTGTGGVGLYGYTF	TGCGCCAGCTCAACTACCGGGACAGGGGGCGTGGGGCTCTATGGCTACACCTTC
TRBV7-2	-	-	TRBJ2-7	CASTQQGVSYEQYF	TGTGCCAGCACCCAACAGGGAGTCTCCTACGAGCAGTACTTC
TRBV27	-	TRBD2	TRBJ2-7	CASSSPQTSGRYEQYF	TGTGCCAGCAGTTCCCCCCAGACTAGCGGGAGGTACGAGCAGTACTTC
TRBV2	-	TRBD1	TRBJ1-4	CASNRGPNEKLFF	TGTGCCAGCAACAGGGGACCTAATGAAAAACTGTTTTTT
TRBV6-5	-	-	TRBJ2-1	CAMGVYNEQFF	TGTGCCATGGGCGTATACAATGAGCAGTTCTTC
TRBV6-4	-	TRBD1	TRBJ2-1	CASSDEGTGRIGLGDNEQFF	TGTGCCAGCAGTGACGAAGGGACAGGGCGAATTGGTTTAGGCGACAATGAGCAGTTCTTC
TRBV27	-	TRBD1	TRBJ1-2	CASRPTGGAGYTF	TGTGCCAGCAGGCCTACAGGGGGCGCAGGCTACACCTTC
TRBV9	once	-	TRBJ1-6	CASSVEPGRYNSPLHF	TGTGCCAGCAGCGTAGAACCTGGCAGGTATAATTCACCCCTCCACTTT
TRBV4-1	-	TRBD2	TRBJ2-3	CASSKEASGGPFTDTQYF	TGCGCCAGCAGCAAAGAGGCTAGCGGGGGCCCGTTCACAGATACGCAGTATTTT
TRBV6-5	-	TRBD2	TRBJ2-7	CASSPGGSGIYEQYF	TGTGCCAGCAGCCCCGGCGGGAGCGGGATCTACGAGCAGTACTTC
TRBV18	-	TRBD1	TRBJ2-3	CASSPLRQGAQDTQYF	TGTGCCAGCTCACCGCTTCGACAGGGGGCCCAAGATACGCAGTATTTT
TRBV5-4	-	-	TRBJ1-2	CASSLVTGNGYTF	TGTGCCAGCAGCTTGGTAACAGGGAATGGCTACACCTTC
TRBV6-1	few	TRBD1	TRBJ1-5	CASSEAGGGQPQHF	TGTGCCAGCAGTGAAGCAGGGGGCGGCCAGCCCCAGCATTTT
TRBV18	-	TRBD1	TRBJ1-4	CASSYVGQGATNEKLFF	TGTGCCAGCTCATACGTGGGACAGGGGGCGACTAATGAAAAACTGTTTTTT
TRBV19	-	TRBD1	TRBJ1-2	CASSIETWTGDGYAF	TGTGCCAGTAGTATAGAAACTTGGACAGGGGATGGCTACGCCTTC
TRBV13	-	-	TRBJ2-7	CATLQAGTYEQYF	TGTGCCACCCTCCAGGCCGGGACTTACGAGCAGTACTTC
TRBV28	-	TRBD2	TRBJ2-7	CASTTGTSGSYEQYF	TGTGCCAGCACCACCGGGACTAGCGGGAGCTACGAGCAGTACTTC
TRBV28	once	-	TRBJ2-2	CASSLGSTGELFF	TGTGCCAGCAGTTTGGGCAGCACCGGGGAGCTGTTTTTT
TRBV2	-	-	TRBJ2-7	CASSDQGLSYEQYF	TGTGCCAGCAGTGATCAGGGTCTCTCCTACGAGCAGTACTTC
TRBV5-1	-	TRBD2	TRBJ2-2	CASSLGSSGTGELFF	TGCGCCAGCAGCTTGGGGTCTAGCGGCACCGGGGAGCTGTTTTTT
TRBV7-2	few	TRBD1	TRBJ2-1	CASTPTGYYNEQFF	TGTGCCAGCACCCCGACAGGGTATTACAATGAGCAGTTCTTC
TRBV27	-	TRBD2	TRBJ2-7	CASSFIPLAGSYEQYF	TGTGCCAGCAGTTTTATCCCGCTAGCGGGTTCCTACGAGCAGTACTTC
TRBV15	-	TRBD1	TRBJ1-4	CATSTPGTGEGKLFF	TGTGCCACCAGCACCCCGGGGACAGGGGAAGGAAAACTGTTTTTT
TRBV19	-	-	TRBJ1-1	CASTPPGNLGAEAFF	TGTGCCAGTACCCCCCCCGGGAACCTGGGCGCTGAAGCTTTCTTT
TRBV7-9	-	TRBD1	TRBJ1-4	CASSNPGQGDEKLFF	TGTGCCAGCAGTAACCCGGGACAGGGGGACGAAAAACTGTTTTTT
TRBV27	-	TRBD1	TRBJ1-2	CASNTGQGASGYTF	TGTGCCAGCAACACTGGACAGGGGGCAAGTGGCTACACCTTC
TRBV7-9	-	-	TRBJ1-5	CASSGPLANQPQHF	TGTGCCAGCTCAGGCCCCCTGGCGAATCAGCCCCAGCATTTT
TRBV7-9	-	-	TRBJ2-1	CASGKWGNHNDEQFF	TGTGCCAGCGGCAAATGGGGCAACCACAATGATGAGCAGTTCTTC
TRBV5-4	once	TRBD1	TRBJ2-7	CASSLVTGEGQYF	TGTGCCAGCAGCTTGGTGACAGGGGAAGGGCAGTACTTC
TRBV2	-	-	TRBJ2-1	CASSERNRPNEQFF	TGTGCCAGCAGTGAAAGAAACAGGCCGAATGAGCAGTTCTTC
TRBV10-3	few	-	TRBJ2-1	CAINRDSALGEQFF	TGTGCCATTAACCGGGACTCCGCCTTGGGAGAGCAGTTCTTC
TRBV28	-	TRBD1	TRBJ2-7	CASSLTGTGAYEQYF	TGTGCCAGCAGCCTAACCGGGACAGGGGCCTACGAGCAGTACTTC
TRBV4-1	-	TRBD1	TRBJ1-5	CASSQGRQGLLPQHF	TGCGCCAGCAGCCAGGGCCGACAGGGTTTATTGCCCCAGCATTTT
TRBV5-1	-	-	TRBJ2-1	CASSLWAGDSSYNEQFF	TGCGCCAGCAGCTTGTGGGCAGGCGATAGCTCCTACAATGAGCAGTTCTTC
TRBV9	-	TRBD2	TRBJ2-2	CASSVPAGGDTGELFF	TGTGCCAGCAGCGTCCCAGCGGGGGGGGACACCGGGGAGCTGTTTTTT
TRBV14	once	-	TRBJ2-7	CASSQSGSPPTYEQYF	TGTGCCAGCAGCCAGAGCGGGTCCCCCCCGACCTACGAGCAGTACTTC
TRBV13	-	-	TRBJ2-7	CASSLARGVGYEQYF	TGTGCCAGCAGCTTAGCCAGGGGTGTTGGCTACGAGCAGTACTTC
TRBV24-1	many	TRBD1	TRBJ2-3	CATSDPHVDRELADTQYF	TGTGCCACCAGTGATCCACACGTGGACAGGGAATTGGCAGATACGCAGTATTTT
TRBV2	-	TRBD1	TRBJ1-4	CASSTDRGLEKLFF	TGTGCCAGCAGTACAGACAGGGGGCTAGAAAAACTGTTTTTT
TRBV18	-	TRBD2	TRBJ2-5	CASSSRASGGQETQYF	TGTGCCAGCTCTTCGAGGGCTAGCGGGGGCCAAGAGACCCAGTACTTC
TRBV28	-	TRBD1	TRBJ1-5	CASSPGGQGRQPQHF	TGTGCCAGCAGTCCGGGAGGACAGGGTCGGCAGCCCCAGCATTTT